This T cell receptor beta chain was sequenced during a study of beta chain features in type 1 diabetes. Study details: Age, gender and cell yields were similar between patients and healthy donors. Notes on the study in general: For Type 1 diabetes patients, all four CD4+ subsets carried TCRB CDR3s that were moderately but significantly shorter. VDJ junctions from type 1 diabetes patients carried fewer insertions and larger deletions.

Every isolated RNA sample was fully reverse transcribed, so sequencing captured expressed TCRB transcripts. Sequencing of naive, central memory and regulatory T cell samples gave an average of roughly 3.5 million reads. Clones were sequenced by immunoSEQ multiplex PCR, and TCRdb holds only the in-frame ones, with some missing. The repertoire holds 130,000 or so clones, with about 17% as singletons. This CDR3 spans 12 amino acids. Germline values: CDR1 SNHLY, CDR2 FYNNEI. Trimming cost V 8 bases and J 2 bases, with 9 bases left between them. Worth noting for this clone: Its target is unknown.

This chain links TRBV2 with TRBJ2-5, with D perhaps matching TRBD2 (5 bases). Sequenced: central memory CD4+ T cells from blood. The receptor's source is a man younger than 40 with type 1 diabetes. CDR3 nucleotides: TGTGCCAGCGGAGGCCTACAAGAGACCCAGTACTTC. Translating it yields CASGGLQETQYF.